The 12 T cell receptor beta chains below all came from one sample that was sequenced in a study of blood T cell repertoires in COVID-19. Sequencing used immunoSEQ multiplex PCR; TCRdb keeps in-frame clones, though not all of them. The table lists 200,000 to 250,000 clones, 92% of them singletons. The sequenced sample was peripheral blood. The origin of the receptors is a man aged 25-45 years with acute or convalescent COVID-19.

The chain uses TRBV9 and TRBJ2-2; a weak D match, TRBD2 (5 bases). The V and J ends lost 1 base and 4 bases respectively, with 8 bases between them. The CDR3 contains 14 residues. Germline V gives CDR1 SGDLS, CDR2 YYNGEE. Here the CDR3 DNA reads TGTGCCAGCAGCGTACCTAGCAGCACCGGGGAGCTGTTTTTT. The encoded protein is CASSVPSSTGELFF.

V gene TRBV27 combines with J gene TRBJ2-3; D is perhaps TRBD2 (7 bases). The V end was cut by 7 bases, the J end by 2 bases, with 13 bases between. This CDR3 spans 14 amino acids. Per the germline V gene, CDR1 is MNHEY and CDR2 is SMNVEV (reference sequence). This CDR3 is CASITGGNTDTQYF. CDR3 nucleotide sequence: TGTGCCAGCATCACGGGGGGCAACACAGATACGCAGTATTTT.

The chain has TRBV27 and TRBJ1-2, with 7 bases that match TRBD1. CDR3 length: 15 amino acids. The ends lost 0 bases at V and 8 bases at J; junction bases unmatched: 9. CDR1 and CDR2 (germline): MNHEY, SMNVEV (reference sequence). The CDR3 DNA reads as TGTGCCAGCAGTTTATCTCGGACAGGTCGGGGAGGCTACACCTTC. This encodes CASSLSRTGRGGYTF.

The chain carries TRBV7-9 and TRBJ2-7; 8 positions agree with TRBD1. The V gene's germline CDR1 is SEHNR and CDR2 FQNEAQ (reference sequence). Trimming removed 6 bases from V and 2 bases from J; junction bases left unmatched: 6. The CDR3 runs to 14 residues. The DNA for the CDR3 is TGTGCCAGCAGGCCGACAGGGGTAACCTACGAGCAGTACTTC. It yields the protein CASRPTGVTYEQYF.

This chain joins TRBV14 and TRBJ1-1; tentatively, D is TRBD1 (5 bases). The germline V gene encodes CDR1 SGHDN and CDR2 FVKESK. This CDR3 has 14 amino acids. Trimming took 1 base from V and 0 from J, leaving 6 bases between them. CDR3 residues: CASSQVGVNTEAFF. CDR3 DNA sequence: TGTGCCAGCAGCCAAGTAGGGGTGAACACTGAAGCTTTCTTT.

The chain uses TRBV27 and TRBJ2-1; possibly TRBD1 for D (5 bases). The CDR3 has 14 amino acids. The V end was cut by 3 bases, the J end by 4 bases, with 10 bases between. CDR1 is MNHEY, CDR2 SMNVEV, per germline (reference sequence). The CDR3 DNA sequence: TGTGCCAGCAGTTTTACACAGGAATACAATGAGCAGTTCTTC. Its translation: CASSFTQEYNEQFF.

The chain uses TRBV10-1 and TRBJ1-4; 8 nucleotides agree with TRBD1. CDR1 is WNHNN and CDR2 is SYGVQD in the germline V gene (reference sequence). Trimming cost V 4 bases and J 6 bases; bases outside gene matches: 7. The CDR3 length is 15 residues. The CDR3 DNA follows: TGCGCCAGCAGTGCGCTCCGGGACAGGTATGAAAAACTGTTTTTT. Protein sequence: CASSALRDRYEKLFF.

The table lists this clone with a count of one. The chain links TRBV13 to TRBJ1-3, with 8 nucleotides matching TRBD1. CDR1 and CDR2 from the germline V gene are PRHDT and FYEKMQ (reference sequence). This CDR3 has 15 residues. The J segment lost 4 bases and the V segment lost 5 bases, leaving 7 bases of the junction unmatched. The CDR3 loop reads CASSLDRGRGNTIYF. The CDR3 bases are TGTGCCAGCAGCCTAGACAGGGGCAGGGGAAACACCATATATTTT. The full variable domain, in which reference TRBV13 and TRBJ1-3 provide the parts outside the CDR3, is AAGVIQSPRHLIKEKRETATLKCYPIPRHDTVYWYQQGPGQDPQFLISFYEKMQSDKGSIPDRFSAQQFSDYHSELNMSSLELGDSALYFCASSLDRGRGNTIYFGEGSWLTVV.

The chain combines TRBV28 with TRBJ1-1, with 8 bases identical to TRBD1. The ends lost 9 bases at V and 7 bases at J; junction bases unmatched: 10. The CDR3 is 13 residues long. Germline CDR1 MDHEN, CDR2 SYDVKM. For the CDR3, the DNA is TGTGCCAGTGGAGGACAGGGTGTGTTTGAAGCTTTCTTT. This codes for CASGGQGVFEAFF.

This clone was seen only a few times. The chain joins TRBV2 to TRBJ1-1, with 8 bases aligning to TRBD1. V shed 7 bases and J 10 bases; nucleotides not matched to a gene: 14. Germline CDR1 and CDR2: SNHLY and FYNNEI. There are 14 residues in the CDR3. The CDR3 DNA reads as TGTGCCAGCATCCGCGACGGCAGGGGGCGAGGAGCTTTCTTT. Residues: CASIRDGRGRGAFF.

The rearrangement joins TRBV7-9 to TRBJ2-3; maybe TRBD2 (5 bases). V lost 6 bases, J lost 3 bases, and 16 bases lay in between. Germline V gene lookup returns CDR1 SEHNR and CDR2 FQNEAQ (reference sequence). The CDR3 has 15 residues. The CDR3 region has the DNA TGTGCCAGCAGTCCGGGATCCAAAAAAACAGATACGCAGTATTTT. It translates to CASSPGSKKTDTQYF. Variable domain in full (rest from reference TRBV7-9 and TRBJ2-3): DTGVSQNPRHKITKRGQNVTFRCDPISEHNRLYWYRQTLGQGPEFLTYFQNEAQLEKSRLLSDRFSAERPKGSFSTLEIQRTEQGDSAMYLCASSPGSKKTDTQYFGPGTRLTVL.

J is TRBJ1-3 and V is TRBV6-5; the D gene is possibly TRBD1 (6 bases). CDR1 is MNHEY, CDR2 SVGAGI, per germline. There are 15 residues in the CDR3. V shed 8 bases and J shed 3 bases, with 17 bases lying between them. The CDR3 nucleotides read TGTGCCAGCGGCTCCCGGGGGGCGGGTGGAAACACCATATATTTT. Its protein product is CASGSRGAGGNTIYF.